This T cell receptor beta chain was profiled in a study of T-cell reconstitution after alpha-beta-depleted transplantation in children. Unique molecular identifiers were built into the TCRbeta library. One entry per CDR3 protein, called by TCRdb with MiXCR from the PCR reads. The data show about 420,000 distinct CDR3 sequences, around 16% seen once. This clonotype was found a few times. Its antigen is as yet unknown. Study observations and caveats: Surviving recipient cells, namely T cells and thymic progenitors, were the source of high day-60 TCRbeta diversity in some patients. There were reportedly several hundred expanded graft clones from which alpha-beta T cells came about two months after transplant. Newly generated T cells supplied most T-cell counts and diversity one year post-transplant.

Sample: PBMCs, mostly from graft donor cells, taken 360 days after TCRalphabeta/CD19-depleted stem cell transplant. The receptor was derived from a boy younger than two who had a stem cell transplant for Wiskott-Aldrich syndrome, so the T cells may come from the graft donor.

CDR3 sequence: CSVDLGYEQYF. CDR3 DNA sequence: TGCAGCGTTGACTTGGGTTACGAGCAGTACTTC. This chain links TRBV29-1 with TRBJ2-7; the D is unclear. Deletions cut 3 bases from V and 4 bases from J, with 7 bases between. Germline CDR1 is SQVTM and CDR2 is ANQGSEA. The CDR3 contains 11 residues.